This is a list of T cell receptor beta chains from one sample in a study of control samples from healthy donors and cancer patients. Generated by immunoSEQ multiplex PCR, the TCRdb table keeps only in-frame clones and is missing some. Here the sample spans 100,000 or so clones, 91% being singletons. Specimen: blood. The receptors come from a woman aged 25 to 39 in good health. Both conserved end residues are part of each CDR3. The D gene is left open where the match is weak. Not every row has a clone size; where given, it reads once, few, many or a size class.

TGTGCCAGCTCATCTCAGGGGGAAATAAAAACAGCTGAAGCTTTCTTT	CASSSQGEIKTAEAFF	TRBV18	TRBJ1-1	NA	TRBD1
TGTGCCGGCAGTGGACATCGGTTCGGCAATCAGCCCCAGCATTTT	CAGSGHRFGNQPQHF	TRBV2	TRBJ1-5	NA	NA
TGTGCCAGCAGCCAAAGGGGCAGTTCACTCTCTGGAAACACCATATATTTT	CASSQRGSSLSGNTIYF	TRBV3-1/TRBV3-2	TRBJ1-3	NA	NA
TGTGCTAGTGGTTTAGGGCGGGACCTAGCCAAAAACATTCAGTACTTC	CASGLGRDLAKNIQYF	TRBV12-5	TRBJ2-4	NA	NA
TGTGCCAGCAGCCAAGAGCCAGCGGGCGGAGAGACCCAGTACTTC	CASSQEPAGGETQYF	TRBV14	TRBJ2-5	few	NA
TGTGCCAGCAGTCCCCGGACAGGGCTATCCTACAATGAGCAGTTCTTC	CASSPRTGLSYNEQFF	TRBV6-2/TRBV6-3	TRBJ2-1	NA	TRBD1
TGTGCCAGCTCACCACCGGCAGGACCAGATACGCAGTATTTT	CASSPPAGPDTQYF	TRBV18	TRBJ2-3	NA	NA
TGTGCCAGTAGTAATGACAGACTCTATGGCTACACCTTC	CASSNDRLYGYTF	TRBV19	TRBJ1-2	few	NA
TGTGCCAGCAGCACGCGGAGCGGGGGAGCTGGCACAGATACGCAGTATTTT	CASSTRSGGAGTDTQYF	TRBV7-2	TRBJ2-3	NA	TRBD2
TGTGCCACCAGCAGTTACCAGGGGGTCCCTAACAATGAGCAGTTCTTC	CATSSYQGVPNNEQFF	TRBV15	TRBJ2-1	NA	TRBD1
TGTGCCAGCAGTTCATACCGGGGACAGGGGAACCTCCTTGGCTACACCTTC	CASSSYRGQGNLLGYTF	TRBV27	TRBJ1-2	NA	TRBD1
TGTGCCAGCTCAGCCGGTCGGGGTACTGGCACTGAAGCTTTCTTT	CASSAGRGTGTEAFF	TRBV18	TRBJ1-1	NA	NA
TGTGCCAGCAGTAACAACAGGGGAAGCTATGGCTACACCTTC	CASSNNRGSYGYTF	TRBV6-2/TRBV6-3	TRBJ1-2	NA	TRBD1
TGTGCCACCGCAAAGGGACAGGGGCCCTACGAGCAGTACTTC	CATAKGQGPYEQYF	TRBV15	TRBJ2-7	once	TRBD1
TGTGCCAGCAGCTTAACGACTAGCGGGAGGATCGGGAATGAGCAGTTCTTC	CASSLTTSGRIGNEQFF	TRBV7-2	TRBJ2-1	NA	TRBD2
TGTGCCTGGGTGGACAGCCCAGGGGTCGGCTACACCTTC	CAWVDSPGVGYTF	TRBV30	TRBJ1-2	NA	NA
TGTGCCTGGAGTGTACCCAGCACAGATACGCAGTATTTT	CAWSVPSTDTQYF	TRBV30	TRBJ2-3	NA	NA
TGTGCCATCAGACCATCGTTTTTAGCGTCTAGCTCCTACAATGAGCAGTTCTTC	CAIRPSFLASSSYNEQFF	TRBV10-3	TRBJ2-1	NA	NA
TGTGCCAGCAGCTTAGAGTTTGGAGACAGGGGGTCCTACACCTTC	CASSLEFGDRGSYTF	TRBV7-2	TRBJ1-2	NA	TRBD1
TGTGCCAGTACGGAGGGAGCATACACCGGGGAGCTGTTTTTT	CASTEGAYTGELFF	TRBV19	TRBJ2-2	NA	NA
TGTGCCTTTTCACCCGGGACAGCGAAGACTCAGCCCCAGCATTTT	CAFSPGTAKTQPQHF	TRBV30	TRBJ1-5	NA	TRBD1
TGCACCAGCAGGGGGAAGAACACTGAAGCTTTCTTT	CTSRGKNTEAFF	TRBV1	TRBJ1-1	NA	NA
TGTGCCTGGAGCCCCGGGACTAGCGAGCAGTACTTC	CAWSPGTSEQYF	TRBV30	TRBJ2-7	NA	TRBD2
TGTGCCAGCAGTGAAGGGCTCTCCGGCCAGCCCCAGCATTTT	CASSEGLSGQPQHF	TRBV6-1	TRBJ1-5	NA	NA
TGCGCCAGCAGCTTGGGCCTGGGCAGCTCCTATAATTCACCCCTCCACTTT	CASSLGLGSSYNSPLHF	TRBV5-1	TRBJ1-6	NA	NA
TGTGCCAGCAGCCCCCACTCGAACACTGAAGCTTTCTTT	CASSPHSNTEAFF	TRBV7-9	TRBJ1-1	NA	NA
TGTGCCAGTAGTAAAAGACAGGGGGCACTGATCTATGGCTACACCTTC	CASSKRQGALIYGYTF	TRBV19	TRBJ1-2	NA	TRBD1
TGTGCCAGCAGTTTAGATACCAGGCGGAAAGCTTTCTTT	CASSLDTRRKAFF	TRBV12-3/TRBV12-4	TRBJ1-1	once	NA
TGCAGCGTCCTAACAGGGGGAGGTGAAGCTTTCTTT	CSVLTGGGEAFF	TRBV29-1	TRBJ1-1	NA	TRBD1
TGTGCCAGCAGTCGCGGTAGGGGGGGTAGTCAGGATGAAGCTTTCTTT	CASSRGRGGSQDEAFF	TRBV2	TRBJ1-1	NA	NA
TGTGCCAGCAGCTACAGGGGATCCTACGAGCAGTACTTC	CASSYRGSYEQYF	TRBV6-5	TRBJ2-7	NA	TRBD1
TGTGCCAGCACGCCCGACTTAATTAACTATGGCTACACCTTC	CASTPDLINYGYTF	TRBV5-4	TRBJ1-2	NA	NA
TGTGCCATCAGCGGGACTAGCGGGAGCTCGGATGAGCAGTTCTTC	CAISGTSGSSDEQFF	TRBV10-3	TRBJ2-1	NA	TRBD2
TGCGCCAGTTCAACAGGGGGCGGCACCGGGGAGCTGTTTTTT	CASSTGGGTGELFF	TRBV5-1	TRBJ2-2	NA	TRBD1
TGCAGCGTTGAAGCCCGACAGGAGCTAGCCAAAAACATTCAGTACTTC	CSVEARQELAKNIQYF	TRBV29-1	TRBJ2-4	once	NA
TGTGCCTGGAATATTGGGACCGTCCAAGGCGAGCAGTACTTC	CAWNIGTVQGEQYF	TRBV30	TRBJ2-7	NA	NA
TGCGCCAGCAGCTTGGGTAGAGGGAACAATTCACCCCTCCACTTT	CASSLGRGNNSPLHF	TRBV5-1	TRBJ1-6	NA	NA
TGCGCCAGCAGGGATCCGGGACTTGGGACCTACGAGCAGTACTTC	CASRDPGLGTYEQYF	TRBV10-2	TRBJ2-7	NA	NA
TGTGCCAGCAGTGCCCGGGACAGGGGGTATGATTCGGCAGTCGGGGAGCTGTTTTTT	CASSARDRGYDSAVGELFF	TRBV6-1	TRBJ2-2	NA	TRBD1
TGTGCCAGCAGCCCCGGGACAGGGGGCAGGAACACTGAAGCTTTCTTT	CASSPGTGGRNTEAFF	TRBV11-3	TRBJ1-1	NA	TRBD1
TGTGCCAGCAGCTTAGGACAGGGAAAAAAACTGTTTTTT	CASSLGQGKKLFF	TRBV7-9	TRBJ1-4	NA	TRBD1
TGTGCCAGCACCAGAGGCGGCCCAATGACGGAGACCCAGTACTTC	CASTRGGPMTETQYF	TRBV21-1	TRBJ2-5	NA	NA
TGTGCCAACCCTTCGCGGAACACTGAAGCTTTCTTT	CANPSRNTEAFF	TRBV24-1	TRBJ1-1	NA	NA
TGTGCCAGCAGCTTAGTGGGCAACACTGAAGCTTTCTTT	CASSLVGNTEAFF	TRBV11-3	TRBJ1-1	NA	NA
TGTGCCAGCAGTGGACAGGGGGGCAATCAGCCCCAGCATTTT	CASSGQGGNQPQHF	TRBV6-1	TRBJ1-5	NA	TRBD1
TGTGCCAGCTCACCAATAGCGAACACTGAAGCTTTCTTT	CASSPIANTEAFF	TRBV18	TRBJ1-1	NA	NA